Below, 29 T cell receptor beta chains from the same sample are listed, as sequenced in a study of T cell responses to AZD1222 COVID-19 vaccine (dated by TCRdb to about 2021). Libraries were built with the immunoSEQ multiplex PCR assay. Not all clones reach the TCRdb copy of this immuneACCESS table, which keeps in-frame sequences only. Checked studies attribute under half of the gap to unresolved V genes and leave the rest unexplained. A total of 150,000 to 200,000 clones appear in this sample, 90% of them only once. The ten most abundant clones make up 5% to 7% of the sample. The meaning of the sample's time point label: baseline before first vaccination. Sample: peripheral blood, taken on day 0 of AZD1222 vaccination. These receptors all stem from an adult in good health.

The chain uses TRBV4-2 and TRBJ2-7, with D unresolved. There are 13 residues in the CDR3. V was clipped by 3 bases and J by 5 bases, with 11 bases between them. Germline CDR1 is LGHNA and CDR2 is YNFKEQ. The CDR3 DNA follows: TGTGCCAGCAGCCAGGATCCCGTAGACGAGCAGTACTTC. Protein sequence: CASSQDPVDEQYF.

This chain connects TRBV27 to TRBJ2-7, with TRBD1 matching over 10 bases. In germline, CDR1 is MNHEY, CDR2 SMNVEV (reference sequence). The CDR3 runs to 14 residues. Trimming removed 4 bases from V and 2 bases from J; junction bases left unmatched: 2. In DNA form, the CDR3 reads TGTGCCAGCAGTTGGACAGGGGGAACCTACGAGCAGTACTTC. Amino acid sequence: CASSWTGGTYEQYF.

The gene calls are TRBV27 and TRBJ1-5; 10 nucleotides align to TRBD1. The CDR3 spans 17 residues. V was pared by 5 bases and J by 0 bases, with 7 bases of the junction left unmatched. CDR1 MNHEY and CDR2 SMNVEV come from the germline V gene (reference sequence). CDR3 in amino acids: CASSRLDRGGSNQPQHF. As DNA, the CDR3 is TGTGCCAGCAGTCGCCTGGACAGGGGGGGTAGCAATCAGCCCCAGCATTTT.

This sequence joins TRBV6-5 and TRBJ1-1; TRBD1 might be the D (5 bases). This CDR3 has 13 residues. The V gene's germline CDR1 is MNHEY and CDR2 SVGAGI. V was trimmed by 4 bases and J by 7 bases, leaving 13 bases between them. CDR3: CASSLGHLGEAFF. The CDR3 bases are TGTGCCAGCAGTTTAGGACACCTCGGTGAAGCTTTCTTT.

This rearrangement joins TRBV12-3 or TRBV12-4 to TRBJ1-2; 7 nucleotides line up with TRBD1. The CDR3 contains 12 residues. The V gene end was trimmed by 5 bases and the J gene end by 6 bases; junction bases not matched to a gene: 3. CDR3 DNA: TGTGCCAGCAGTGCAACAGGGGATGGCTACACCTTC. It is translated as CASSATGDGYTF.

The V gene is TRBV6-4, the J gene TRBJ2-1; TRBD2 agrees at 10 bases. In germline, CDR1 is MRHNA, CDR2 SNTAGT. V dropped 3 bases and J dropped 7; count of bases not matched to a gene: 12. CDR3 length: 17 residues. This CDR3 is CASSEEREGGQLNEQFF. The CDR3 DNA is TGTGCCAGCAGTGAAGAGCGGGAGGGGGGCCAGTTGAATGAGCAGTTCTTC.

The chain has TRBV4-2 and TRBJ1-5; D is uncertain. The V and J ends lost 0 bases and 2 bases respectively, with 11 bases between them. Germline CDR1 and CDR2: LGHNA and YNFKEQ. The CDR3 runs to 16 residues. The CDR3 DNA reads TGTGCCAGCAGCCAAGATTATCTCGGTGGCAATCAGCCCCAGCATTTT. This codes for CASSQDYLGGNQPQHF.

J is TRBJ1-1 and V is TRBV28; maybe TRBD1 (6 bases). CDR1 is MDHEN and CDR2 is SYDVKM in the germline V gene. The CDR3 consists of 14 residues. Trimming took off 10 bases at V and 2 bases at J, with 17 bases between the two ends. Written as DNA, the CDR3 is TGTGCCACTCTTATTCGACAGGACAACACTGAAGCTTTCTTT. It encodes CATLIRQDNTEAFF.

This clone was observed a single time. The chain uses TRBV15 and TRBJ1-3, with a possible D match to TRBD1 (5 bases). Germline V gives CDR1 LNHNV, CDR2 YYDKDF (reference sequence). This CDR3 region has 13 residues. V was clipped by 0 bases and J by 6 bases, with 6 bases between them. CDR3 region: CATSRDRENTIYF. DNA of the CDR3: TGTGCCACCAGCAGAGACAGGGAAAACACCATATATTTT.

V is TRBV20-1 and J is TRBJ2-7, with D tentatively TRBD1 (6 bases). Germline-derived CDR1 and CDR2 are DFQATT and SNEGSKA (reference sequence). The CDR3 is 15 amino acids. The V gene lost 3 bases and the J gene lost 4 bases, with 19 bases spanning the gap. DNA of the CDR3: TGCAGTGCTAGTTCCCAGGGGCTAAGGGTGTACGAGCAGTACTTC. This translates into CSASSQGLRVYEQYF.

The V call is TRBV7-2, the J call TRBJ2-6, with D perhaps TRBD2 (5 bases). The CDR3 length is 15 residues. The germline V gene encodes CDR1 SGHTA and CDR2 FQGNSA. Trimming removed 5 bases from V and 3 bases from J, with 11 bases in between. CDR3 nucleotide sequence: TGTGCCAGCAGCCTTACGAGCGGTGGGGCCAACGTCCTGACTTTC. Its translation: CASSLTSGGANVLTF.

The chain uses TRBV10-3 and TRBJ1-3; D gene unclear. CDR3 size: 11 residues. V lost 4 bases and J lost 9, with 7 bases in between. Germline loops: CDR1 ENHRY, CDR2 SYGVKD. The CDR3 sequence: CAISVGSTIYF. DNA for the CDR3: TGTGCCATCAGTGTTGGGAGCACCATATATTTT.

This chain connects TRBV3-1 (or the pseudogene TRBV3-2) to TRBJ1-5; 7 bases are shared with TRBD1. CDR1 is LGHDT and CDR2 is YNNKEL in the germline V gene (reference sequence). The CDR3 extends over 15 amino acids. Germline trimming cut 1 base from V and 5 bases from J; bases unmatched to any gene: 5. The CDR3 DNA reads as TGTGCCAGCAGCCAAGGGACAGGTGGAGATCAGCCCCAGCATTTT. Amino acids: CASSQGTGGDQPQHF.

The V call is TRBV28, the J call TRBJ1-2; maybe TRBD1 (6 bases). Trimming removed 5 bases at V and 1 base at J, with 11 bases between. The germline V gene encodes CDR1 MDHEN and CDR2 SYDVKM. The length of the CDR3 is 14 residues. The CDR3 DNA is TGTGCCAGCAGTCTCGGACAGTTTAACTATGGCTACACCTTC. It encodes CASSLGQFNYGYTF.

This chain uses TRBV5-1 with TRBJ1-2; tentative D call: TRBD1 (5 bases). Trimming took off 4 bases at V and 5 bases at J, with 15 bases between the two ends. Germline V gene data show CDR1 as SGHRS and CDR2 as YFSETQ. The CDR3 is made up of 14 amino acids. DNA for the CDR3: TGCGCCAGCAGCGTAGGCCAAGGGGAATATGGCTACACCTTC. Encoded protein: CASSVGQGEYGYTF.

This clone has a handful of counts. The CDR3 coding sequence is TGCGCCAGCAGCCCACCTGATAAGGGGAACTATGGCTACACCTTC. Translation: CASSPPDKGNYGYTF. The V call is TRBV5-1, the J call TRBJ1-2, with TRBD1 as a possible D gene (5 bases). Germline lookup yields CDR1 SGHRS and CDR2 YFSETQ. The CDR3 runs 15 residues. Trimming pared 4 bases from V and 2 bases from J, leaving 15 bases between.

The rearrangement joins TRBV10-3 to TRBJ1-4; 7 positions agree with TRBD1. Germline lookup yields CDR1 ENHRY and CDR2 SYGVKD. The V gene end was trimmed by 4 bases and the J gene end by 8 bases; junction bases not matched to a gene: 10. CDR3 length: 15 amino acids. The CDR3 nucleotides read TGTGCCATCAGTGGAGAGGACAGGTTAGGCGAAAAACTGTTTTTT. Its protein product is CAISGEDRLGEKLFF.

Only one count was recorded for this clone. The identical CDR3 is also encoded by other nucleotide sequences in the sample. V gene TRBV3-1 (or the pseudogene TRBV3-2) combines with J gene TRBJ1-5; no definite D call. Germline V gene data show CDR1 as LGHDT and CDR2 as YNNKEL (reference sequence). This CDR3 has 13 residues. V was cut by 1 base and J by 4 bases, with 5 bases left in between. The chain's CDR3 is CASSQGPNQPQHF. The CDR3 coding sequence is TGTGCCAGCAGCCAAGGACCTAATCAGCCCCAGCATTTT.

The chain recombines TRBV10-1 with TRBJ2-2; D is perhaps TRBD1 (6 bases). V was shortened by 6 bases and J by 9 bases, with 11 bases between the two germline ends. CDR1 WNHNN and CDR2 SYGVQD come from the germline V gene (reference sequence). This CDR3 has 12 residues. The CDR3 region is CASSQQGRELFF. The CDR3 nucleotides read TGCGCCAGCAGCCAACAGGGAAGGGAGCTGTTTTTT.

J is TRBJ2-2 and V is TRBV5-5; D possibly uses TRBD1 or TRBD2 (5 bases each). The CDR3 covers 16 residues. V was cut by 4 bases and J by 0 bases, with 13 bases left in between. The germline V gene has CDR1 SGHKS and CDR2 YYEKEE (reference sequence). This chain's CDR3 is CASSPTGTTNTGELFF. The CDR3 DNA reads TGTGCCAGCAGCCCTACCGGGACCACGAACACCGGGGAGCTGTTTTTT.

The CDR3 nucleotides are TGTGCCAGCAGGGGGGGTTCCGGGACAGTCAATTCACCCCTCCACTTT. Translating gives CASRGGSGTVNSPLHF. The genes are TRBV27 and TRBJ1-6, with 7 bases identical to TRBD1. The CDR3 consists of 16 residues. Germline V gene sequence: CDR1 MNHEY, CDR2 SMNVEV (reference sequence). Losses at the gene ends were 6 bases for V and 7 bases for J; bases not matched to a gene: 12.

This sequence joins TRBV7-5 and TRBJ2-3; TRBD1, the table's D call, lacks a check against the DNA. TRBV7-5 is a recognized pseudogene. The CDR3 spans 15 residues. DNA for the CDR3: TGTGCCAGAAGCGAGGGACAGGGTTTCGTAGATACGCAGTATTTT. This encodes CARSEGQGFVDTQYF.

The chain employs TRBV4-1 and TRBJ2-3; D tentatively reads TRBD1 or TRBD2 (6 bases each). The V end was cut by 0 bases, the J end by 5 bases, with 18 bases between. Per germline, CDR1 MGHRA and CDR2 YSYEKL. This CDR3 comprises 17 residues. Here the CDR3 DNA reads TGCGCCAGCAGCCAAGATCACCGACGGGGGCTAGGAGATACGCAGTATTTT. It specifies CASSQDHRRGLGDTQYF.

This clone was counted a single time. The chain uses TRBV9 and TRBJ1-2, with D tentatively TRBD1 (5 bases). The CDR3 is 15 amino acids. Deletions cut 0 bases from V and 7 bases from J, with 16 bases between. From germline, CDR1 is SGDLS and CDR2 YYNGEE. Here the CDR3 reads CASSVDRGREAGYTF. DNA for the CDR3: TGTGCCAGCAGCGTAGATAGGGGCAGGGAGGCTGGCTACACCTTC.

The CDR3 loop is CAWKRTGADEAFF. The CDR3 nucleotides are TGTGCCTGGAAAAGGACAGGGGCCGACGAAGCTTTCTTT. The chain couples TRBV30 to TRBJ1-1; 9 bases match TRBD1. This CDR3 has 13 residues. From germline, CDR1 is GTSNPN and CDR2 SVGIG (reference sequence). V shed 4 bases, J shed 8 bases, and the junction held 8 bases outside the gene matches.

V is TRBV28 and J is TRBJ2-7, with a possible D match to TRBD1 (6 bases). There are 14 residues in the CDR3. Per the germline V gene, CDR1 is MDHEN and CDR2 is SYDVKM. The V gene lost 4 bases and the J gene lost 2 bases, with 12 bases spanning the gap. The CDR3 sequence: CASSSGHEAYEQYF. CDR3 nucleotides: TGTGCCAGCAGTTCGGGACACGAGGCCTACGAGCAGTACTTC.

The gene calls are TRBV14 and TRBJ2-2; D could derive from TRBD1 or TRBD2 (5 bases each). The CDR3 loop spans 15 amino acids. Germline V gives CDR1 SGHDN, CDR2 FVKESK. The V and J ends lost 7 bases and 0 bases respectively, with 12 bases between them. CDR3 sequence reads: CASKTGTANTGELFF. CDR3 nucleotide sequence: TGTGCCAGCAAAACCGGGACGGCGAACACCGGGGAGCTGTTTTTT.

The chain is built from TRBV2 and TRBJ1-6; no firm D call. Germline lookup yields CDR1 SNHLY and CDR2 FYNNEI. The CDR3 totals 14 residues. V was trimmed by 4 bases and J by 6 bases, leaving 10 bases between them. As DNA, the CDR3 is TGTGCCAGCAGTGTAGGAGTAGGTAATTCACCCCTCCACTTT. Encoded protein: CASSVGVGNSPLHF.

This chain links TRBV4-2 with TRBJ1-4, with 12 bases that match TRBD1. This CDR3 region has 15 residues. Germline lookup yields CDR1 LGHNA and CDR2 YNFKEQ. V lost 3 bases and J lost 7; bases outside the gene matches: 3. CDR3 bases: TGTGCCAGCAGCCAGGGACAGGGGGCTGGTGAAAAACTGTTTTTT. It specifies CASSQGQGAGEKLFF.